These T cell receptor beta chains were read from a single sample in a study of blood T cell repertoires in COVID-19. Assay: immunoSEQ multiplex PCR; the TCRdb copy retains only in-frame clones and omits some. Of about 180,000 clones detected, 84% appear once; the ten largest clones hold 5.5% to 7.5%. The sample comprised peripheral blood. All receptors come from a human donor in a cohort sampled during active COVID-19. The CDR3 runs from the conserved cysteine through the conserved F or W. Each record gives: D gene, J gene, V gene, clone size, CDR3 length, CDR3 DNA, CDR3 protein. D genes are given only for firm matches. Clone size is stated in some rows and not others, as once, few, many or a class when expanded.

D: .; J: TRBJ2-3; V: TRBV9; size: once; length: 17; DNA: TGTGCCAGCAGCGATCCTCTGACTAGAGGCAGGGCAGATACGCAGTATTTT; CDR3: CASSDPLTRGRADTQYF
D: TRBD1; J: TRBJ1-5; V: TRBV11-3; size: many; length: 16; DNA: TGTGCCAGCAGCTTAGGAGACAGGGTGTTGGATCAGCCCCAGCATTTT; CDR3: CASSLGDRVLDQPQHF
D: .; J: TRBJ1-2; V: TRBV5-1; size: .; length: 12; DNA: TGCGCCAGCAGCTTGAAAGGGGACAGCTACACCTTC; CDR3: CASSLKGDSYTF
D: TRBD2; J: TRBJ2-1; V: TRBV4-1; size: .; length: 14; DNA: TGCGCCAGCAGCCACAGCGGGGGGGCTGGAGAGCAGTTCTTC; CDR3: CASSHSGGAGEQFF
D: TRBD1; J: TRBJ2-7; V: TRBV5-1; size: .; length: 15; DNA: TGCGCCAGCAGCCTGGGACAGGGTATAGGGGCTTGGCAGTACTTC; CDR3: CASSLGQGIGAWQYF
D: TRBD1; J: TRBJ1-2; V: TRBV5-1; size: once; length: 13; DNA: TGCGCCAGCAGACCTACAGGGGACTATGGCTACACCTTC; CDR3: CASRPTGDYGYTF
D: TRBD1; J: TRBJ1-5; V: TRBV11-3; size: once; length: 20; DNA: TGTGCCAGCAGCGGCCAAACAGGGGTTGCTAGATTCGAAAGCAATCAGCCCCAGCATTTT; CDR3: CASSGQTGVARFESNQPQHF
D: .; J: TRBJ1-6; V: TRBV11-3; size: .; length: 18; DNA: TGTGCCAGCAGCTTAGAAGTTGTCGGCGGAGACTATAATTCACCCCTCCACTTT; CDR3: CASSLEVVGGDYNSPLHF
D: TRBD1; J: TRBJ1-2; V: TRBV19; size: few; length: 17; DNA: TGTGCCAGTAGTACCATAACCGGGACAGGGGGCTGGGATGGCTACACCTTC; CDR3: CASSTITGTGGWDGYTF
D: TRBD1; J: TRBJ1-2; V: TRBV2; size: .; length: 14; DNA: TGTGCCAGCAGTGGGACAGGGGGTTTGTATGGCTACACCTTC; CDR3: CASSGTGGLYGYTF
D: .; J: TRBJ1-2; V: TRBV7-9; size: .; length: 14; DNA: TGTGCCAGCAGCTTAGCGGGCCCTAACTATGGCTACACCTTC; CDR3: CASSLAGPNYGYTF
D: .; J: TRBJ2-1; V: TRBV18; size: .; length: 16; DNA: TGTGCCAGCTCACCCTCCCAGGGGTACTCCTACAATGAGCAGTTCTTC; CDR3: CASSPSQGYSYNEQFF
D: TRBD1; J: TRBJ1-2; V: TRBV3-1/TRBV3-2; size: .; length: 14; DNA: TGTGCCAGCAGCCCCCGGGACAGGACCTATGGCTACACCTTC; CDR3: CASSPRDRTYGYTF
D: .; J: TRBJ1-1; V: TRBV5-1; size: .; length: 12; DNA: TGCGCCAGCAGTCGTACAGGGACTGAAGCTTTCTTT; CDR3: CASSRTGTEAFF
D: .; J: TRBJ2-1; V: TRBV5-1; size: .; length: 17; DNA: TGCGCCAGCAGCTCGACGGGCCGACTAGTAGACGCCAATGAGCAGTTCTTC; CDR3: CASSSTGRLVDANEQFF
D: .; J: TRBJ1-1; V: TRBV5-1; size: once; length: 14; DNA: TGCGCCAGCAGCTTAGGACATTCTAACACTGAAGCTTTCTTT; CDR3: CASSLGHSNTEAFF
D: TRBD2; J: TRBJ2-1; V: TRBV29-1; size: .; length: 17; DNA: TGCAGCGTTGTGACGGGACGGGGGGGTTACTCCTACAATGAGCAGTTCTTC; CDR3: CSVVTGRGGYSYNEQFF
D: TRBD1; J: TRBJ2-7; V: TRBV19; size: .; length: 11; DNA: TGTGCCAGTCGACAGGGGAACGAGCAGTACTTC; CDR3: CASRQGNEQYF
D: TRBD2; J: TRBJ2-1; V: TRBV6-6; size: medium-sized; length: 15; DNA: TGTGCCAGCAGTCTCCTAGCGGGGTCCTACAATGAGCAGTTCTTC; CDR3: CASSLLAGSYNEQFF
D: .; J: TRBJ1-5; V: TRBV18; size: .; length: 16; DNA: TGTGCCAGCTCACCAGGGTCGGGGGGTGGCAATCAGCCCCAGCATTTT; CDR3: CASSPGSGGGNQPQHF
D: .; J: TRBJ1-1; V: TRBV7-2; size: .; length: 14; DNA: TGTGCCAGCAGCCCGATGTCGGGGGGTGGTGAAGCTTTCTTT; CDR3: CASSPMSGGGEAFF
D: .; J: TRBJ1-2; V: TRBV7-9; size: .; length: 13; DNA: TGTGCCAGCAGCCCCGAGGCGTCCTATGGCTACACCTTC; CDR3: CASSPEASYGYTF
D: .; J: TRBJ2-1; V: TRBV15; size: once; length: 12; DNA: TGTGCCACCAGCAGAGCCCTCGGTGAGCAGTTCTTC; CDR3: CATSRALGEQFF
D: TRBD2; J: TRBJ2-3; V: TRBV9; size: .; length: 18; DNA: TGTGCCAGCAGCGCGTTTAATCCCGGGACTACACTCCGCGATACGCAGTATTTT; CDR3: CASSAFNPGTTLRDTQYF
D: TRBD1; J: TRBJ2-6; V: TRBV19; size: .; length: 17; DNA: TGTGCCAGTAGTTTCCCGGGACAGGGCCCTGGGGCCAACGTCCTGACTTTC; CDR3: CASSFPGQGPGANVLTF
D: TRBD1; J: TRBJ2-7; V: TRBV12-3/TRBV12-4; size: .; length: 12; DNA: TGTGCCAGCAGTTTGAGGGGGCACGAGCAGTACTTC; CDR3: CASSLRGHEQYF
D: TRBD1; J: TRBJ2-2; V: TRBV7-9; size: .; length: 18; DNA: TGTGCCAGCAGCTTAGCGGCTTACGGGACAGGCAGAACTGGGGAGCTGTTTTTT; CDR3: CASSLAAYGTGRTGELFF
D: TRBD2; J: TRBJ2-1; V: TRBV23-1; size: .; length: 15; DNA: TGCGCCAGCAGTCACCTAGCGGGGGAGTACAATGAGCAGTTCTTC; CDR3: CASSHLAGEYNEQFF
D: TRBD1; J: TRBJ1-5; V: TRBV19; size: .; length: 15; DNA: TGTGCCAGTAGTATAGTGGACAGGGGGAATCAGCCCCAGCATTTT; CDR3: CASSIVDRGNQPQHF
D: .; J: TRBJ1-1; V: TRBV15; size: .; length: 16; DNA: TGTGCCACCAGCAACCCCTTACAGGGCTTGAACACTGAAGCTTTCTTT; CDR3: CATSNPLQGLNTEAFF
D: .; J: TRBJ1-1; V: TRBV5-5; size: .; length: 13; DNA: TGTGCCAGCAATCCTCTCGGGAACACTGAAGCTTTCTTT; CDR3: CASNPLGNTEAFF
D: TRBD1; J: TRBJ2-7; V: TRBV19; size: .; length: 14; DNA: TGTGCCAGTAGTATAGCCCGGACAGGGGTCGAGCAGTACTTC; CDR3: CASSIARTGVEQYF
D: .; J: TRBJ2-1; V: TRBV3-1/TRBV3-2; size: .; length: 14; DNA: TGTGCCAGCAGCCACTTGACAGGTAACAATGAGCAGTTCTTC; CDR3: CASSHLTGNNEQFF
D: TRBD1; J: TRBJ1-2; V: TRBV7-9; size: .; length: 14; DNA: TGTGCCAGCAGCCCACAGACAGGGAGCTATGGCTACACCTTC; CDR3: CASSPQTGSYGYTF
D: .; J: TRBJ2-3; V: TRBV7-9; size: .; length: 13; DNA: TGTGCCAGCAGCTCTTCGTTCACAGATACGCAGTATTTT; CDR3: CASSSSFTDTQYF
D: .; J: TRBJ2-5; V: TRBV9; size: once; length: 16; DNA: TGTGCCAGCAGCGTAGTCCTATCTTACCCCCAAGAGACCCAGTACTTC; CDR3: CASSVVLSYPQETQYF
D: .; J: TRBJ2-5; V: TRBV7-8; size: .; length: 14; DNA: TGTGCCAGCAGCGCCTTGGGCAACCAAGAGACCCAGTACTTC; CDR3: CASSALGNQETQYF
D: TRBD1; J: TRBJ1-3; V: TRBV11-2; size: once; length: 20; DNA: TGTGCCAGCAGCTTAGATTTGACAGGGGCCCTTGGGAGTCCTGGAAACACCATATATTTT; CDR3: CASSLDLTGALGSPGNTIYF
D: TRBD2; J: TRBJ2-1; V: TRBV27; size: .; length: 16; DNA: TGTGCCAGCAGTTTACTAACTAGCGGGGGCTACAATGAGCAGTTCTTC; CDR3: CASSLLTSGGYNEQFF
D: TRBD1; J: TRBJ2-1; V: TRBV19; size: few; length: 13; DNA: TGTGCCAGTAGTGGGGACAGGGGAAATGAGCAGTTCTTC; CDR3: CASSGDRGNEQFF
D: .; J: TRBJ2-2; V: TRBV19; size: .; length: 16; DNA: TGTGCCAGTAGTTTCTCTAGGGGGGGAGACACCGGGGAGCTGTTTTTT; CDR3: CASSFSRGGDTGELFF